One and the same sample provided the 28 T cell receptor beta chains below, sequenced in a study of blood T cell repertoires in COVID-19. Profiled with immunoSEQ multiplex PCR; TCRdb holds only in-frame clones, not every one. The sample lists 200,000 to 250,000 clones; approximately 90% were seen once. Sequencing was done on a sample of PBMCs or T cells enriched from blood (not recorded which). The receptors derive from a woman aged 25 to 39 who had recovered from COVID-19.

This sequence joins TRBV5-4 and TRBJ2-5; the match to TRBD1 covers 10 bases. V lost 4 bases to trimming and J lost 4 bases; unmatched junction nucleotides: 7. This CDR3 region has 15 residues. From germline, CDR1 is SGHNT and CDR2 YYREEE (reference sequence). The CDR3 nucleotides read TGTGCCAGCAGCCCTAGACAGGGGGCGGGAGAGACCCAGTACTTC. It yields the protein CASSPRQGAGETQYF.

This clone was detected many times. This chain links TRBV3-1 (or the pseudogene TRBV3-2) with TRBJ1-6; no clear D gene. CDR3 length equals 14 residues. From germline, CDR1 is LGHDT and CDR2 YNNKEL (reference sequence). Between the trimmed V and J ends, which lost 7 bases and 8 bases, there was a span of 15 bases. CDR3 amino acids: CASNFWEKDSPLHF. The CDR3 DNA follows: TGTGCCAGCAACTTCTGGGAGAAGGATTCACCCCTCCACTTT.

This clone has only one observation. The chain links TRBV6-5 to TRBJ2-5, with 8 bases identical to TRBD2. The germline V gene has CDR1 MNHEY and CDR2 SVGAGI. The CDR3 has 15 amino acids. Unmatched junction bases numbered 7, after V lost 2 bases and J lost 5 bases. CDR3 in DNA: TGTGCCAGCAGTTACAAGCGGGAGCGCTGGGAGACCCAGTACTTC. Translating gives CASSYKRERWETQYF.

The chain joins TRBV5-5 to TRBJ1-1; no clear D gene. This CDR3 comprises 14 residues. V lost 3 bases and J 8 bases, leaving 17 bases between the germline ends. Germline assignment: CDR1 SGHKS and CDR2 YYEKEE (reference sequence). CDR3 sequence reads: CASSYRGETKEAFF. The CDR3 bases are TGTGCCAGCAGCTACCGGGGAGAGACTAAGGAAGCTTTCTTT. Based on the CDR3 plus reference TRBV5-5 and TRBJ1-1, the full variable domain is DAGVTQSPTHLIKTRGQQVTLRCSPISGHKSVSWYQQVLGQGPQFIFQYYEKEERGRGNFPDRFSARQFPNYSSELNVNALLLGDSALYLCASSYRGETKEAFFGQGTRLTVV.

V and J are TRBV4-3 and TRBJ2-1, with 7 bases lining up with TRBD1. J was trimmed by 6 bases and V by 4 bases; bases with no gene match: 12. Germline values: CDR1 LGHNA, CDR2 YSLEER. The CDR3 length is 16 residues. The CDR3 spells CASSPWGRTGGNEQFF. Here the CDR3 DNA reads TGCGCCAGCAGCCCCTGGGGCAGGACAGGAGGCAATGAGCAGTTCTTC.

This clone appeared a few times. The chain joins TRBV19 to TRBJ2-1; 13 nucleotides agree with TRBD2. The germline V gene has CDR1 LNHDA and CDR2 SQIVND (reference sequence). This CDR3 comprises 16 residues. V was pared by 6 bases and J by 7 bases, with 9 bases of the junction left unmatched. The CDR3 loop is CASRASGTSGINEQFF. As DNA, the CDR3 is TGTGCCAGTAGGGCCTCCGGGACTAGCGGGATAAATGAGCAGTTCTTC. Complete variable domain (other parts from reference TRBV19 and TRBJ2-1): DGGITQSPKYLFRKEGQNVTLSCEQNLNHDAMYWYRQDPGQGLRLIYYSQIVNDFQKGDIAEGYSVSREKKESFPLTVTSAQKNPTAFYLCASRASGTSGINEQFFGPGTRLTVL.

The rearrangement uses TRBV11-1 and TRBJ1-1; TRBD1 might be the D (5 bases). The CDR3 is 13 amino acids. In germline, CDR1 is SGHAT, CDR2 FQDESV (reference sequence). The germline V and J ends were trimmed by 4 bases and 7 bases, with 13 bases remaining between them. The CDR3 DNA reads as TGTGCCAGCAGCTGGGGGGGACCGAGTGAAGCTTTCTTT. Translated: CASSWGGPSEAFF.

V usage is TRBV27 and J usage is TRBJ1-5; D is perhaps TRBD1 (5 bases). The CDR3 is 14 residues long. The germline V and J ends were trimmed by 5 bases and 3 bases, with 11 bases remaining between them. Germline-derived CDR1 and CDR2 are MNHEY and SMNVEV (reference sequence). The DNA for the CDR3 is TGTGCCAGCAGTCCCGACAGCCTCAATCAGCCCCAGCATTTT. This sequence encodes CASSPDSLNQPQHF.

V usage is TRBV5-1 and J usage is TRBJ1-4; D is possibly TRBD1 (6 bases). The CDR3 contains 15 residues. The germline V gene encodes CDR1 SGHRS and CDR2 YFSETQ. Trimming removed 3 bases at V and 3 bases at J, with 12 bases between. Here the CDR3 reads CASSWGGGPNEKLFF. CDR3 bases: TGCGCCAGCAGCTGGGGCGGGGGGCCTAATGAAAAACTGTTTTTT.

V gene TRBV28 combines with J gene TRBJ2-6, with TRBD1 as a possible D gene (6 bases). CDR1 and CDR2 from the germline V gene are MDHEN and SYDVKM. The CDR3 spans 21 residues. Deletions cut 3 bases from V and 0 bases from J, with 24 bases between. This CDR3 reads CASSFQGREWDSSSGANVLTF. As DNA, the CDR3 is TGTGCCAGCAGTTTCCAGGGGCGAGAATGGGATTCTAGCTCTGGGGCCAACGTCCTGACTTTC.

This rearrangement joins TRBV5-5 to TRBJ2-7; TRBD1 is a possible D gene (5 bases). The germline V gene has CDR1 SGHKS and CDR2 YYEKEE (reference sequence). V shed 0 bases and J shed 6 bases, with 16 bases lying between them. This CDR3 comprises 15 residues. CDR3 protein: CASSLELRQGREQYF. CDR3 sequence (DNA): TGTGCCAGCAGCTTGGAACTGCGGCAGGGCCGCGAGCAGTACTTC.

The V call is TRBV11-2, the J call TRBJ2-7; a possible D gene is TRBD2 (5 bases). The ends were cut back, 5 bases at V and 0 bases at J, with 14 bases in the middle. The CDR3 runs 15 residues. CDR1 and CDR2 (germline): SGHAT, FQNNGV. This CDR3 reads CASSGSLAFSYEQYF. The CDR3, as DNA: TGTGCCAGCAGCGGCAGTCTAGCTTTCTCCTACGAGCAGTACTTC.

The CDR3 nucleotides read TGTGCCAGCAGCTTACGACAGGCCTACGAGCAGTACTTC. It specifies CASSLRQAYEQYF. The gene calls are TRBV11-2 and TRBJ2-7; D might be TRBD1 (6 bases). Looked up from germline, CDR1 is SGHAT and CDR2 is FQNNGV. V was trimmed by 2 bases and J by 2 bases, leaving 7 bases between them. This CDR3 comprises 13 residues.

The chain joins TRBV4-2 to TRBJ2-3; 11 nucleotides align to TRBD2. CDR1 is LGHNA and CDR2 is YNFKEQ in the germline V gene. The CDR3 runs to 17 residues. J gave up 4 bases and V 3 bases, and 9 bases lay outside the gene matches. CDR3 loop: CASSQEIAGGHPDTQYF. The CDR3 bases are TGTGCCAGCAGCCAGGAAATAGCGGGAGGGCACCCAGATACGCAGTATTTT.

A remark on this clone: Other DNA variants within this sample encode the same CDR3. The DNA for the CDR3 is TGTGCCAGCAGCTTAGGAGGCGGGGCCTCCTACGAGCAGTACTTC. This codes for CASSLGGGASYEQYF. J is TRBJ2-7 and V is TRBV11-2, with a possible D match to TRBD2 (6 bases). The V gene's germline CDR1 is SGHAT and CDR2 FQNNGV. The V end was cut by 1 base, the J end by 0 bases, with 10 bases between. The CDR3 consists of 15 residues.

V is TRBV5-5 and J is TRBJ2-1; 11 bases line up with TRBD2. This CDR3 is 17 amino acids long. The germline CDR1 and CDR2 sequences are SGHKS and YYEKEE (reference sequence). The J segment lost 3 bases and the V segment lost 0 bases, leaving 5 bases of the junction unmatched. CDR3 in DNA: TGTGCCAGCAGCTTGGCATTCCTAGCGGGAGGCTACAATGAGCAGTTCTTC. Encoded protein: CASSLAFLAGGYNEQFF.

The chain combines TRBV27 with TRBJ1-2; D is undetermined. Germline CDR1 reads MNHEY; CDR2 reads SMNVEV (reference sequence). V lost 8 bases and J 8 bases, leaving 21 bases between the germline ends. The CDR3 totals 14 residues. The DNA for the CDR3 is TGTGCCAGCCGATATAGGAGAGGGCCGTGGGGCTACACCTTC. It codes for CASRYRRGPWGYTF.

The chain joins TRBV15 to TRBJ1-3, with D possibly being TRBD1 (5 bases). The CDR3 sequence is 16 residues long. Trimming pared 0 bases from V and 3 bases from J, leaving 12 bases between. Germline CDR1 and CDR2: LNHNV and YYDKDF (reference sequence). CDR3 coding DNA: TGTGCCACCAGCAGAGATTTCGGGGGAAGTGGAAACACCATATATTTT. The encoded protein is CATSRDFGGSGNTIYF.

In DNA, the CDR3 is TGTGCCAGCAGCCAAGATTCGGGACAGTTGGTCCAAGAGACCCAGTACTTC. Translating gives CASSQDSGQLVQETQYF. The chain combines TRBV14 with TRBJ2-5; 7 bases map to TRBD1. Germline V gene data show CDR1 as SGHDN and CDR2 as FVKESK. J gave up 1 base and V 0 bases, and 8 bases lay outside the gene matches. The CDR3 extends over 17 amino acids.

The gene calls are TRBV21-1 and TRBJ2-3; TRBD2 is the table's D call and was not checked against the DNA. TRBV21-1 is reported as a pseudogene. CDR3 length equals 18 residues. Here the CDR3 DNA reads TGTGCCAGCAGCAACGGGGTAGCGGGAGGGCCTTGCACAGATACGCAGTATTTT. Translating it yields CASSNGVAGGPCTDTQYF.

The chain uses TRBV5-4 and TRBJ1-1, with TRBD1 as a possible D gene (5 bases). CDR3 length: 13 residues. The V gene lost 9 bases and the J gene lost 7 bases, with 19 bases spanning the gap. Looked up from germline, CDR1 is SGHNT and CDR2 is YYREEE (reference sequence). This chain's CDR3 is CAISLGFQGEAFF. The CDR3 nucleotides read TGTGCCATCTCCCTTGGGTTTCAGGGTGAAGCTTTCTTT.

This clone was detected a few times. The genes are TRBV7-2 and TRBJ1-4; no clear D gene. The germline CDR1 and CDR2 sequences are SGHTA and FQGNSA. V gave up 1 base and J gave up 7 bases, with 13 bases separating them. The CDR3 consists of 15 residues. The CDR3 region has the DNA TGTGCCAGCAGCTTAGGGGTGACTCTGGGTGAAAAACTGTTTTTT. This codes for CASSLGVTLGEKLFF.

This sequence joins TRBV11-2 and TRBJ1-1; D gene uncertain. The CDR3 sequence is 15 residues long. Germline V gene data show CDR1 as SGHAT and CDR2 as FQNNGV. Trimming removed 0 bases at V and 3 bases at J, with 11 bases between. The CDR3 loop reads CASSLDLSGYTEAFF. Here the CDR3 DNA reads TGTGCCAGCAGCTTAGACTTGTCAGGTTACACTGAAGCTTTCTTT.

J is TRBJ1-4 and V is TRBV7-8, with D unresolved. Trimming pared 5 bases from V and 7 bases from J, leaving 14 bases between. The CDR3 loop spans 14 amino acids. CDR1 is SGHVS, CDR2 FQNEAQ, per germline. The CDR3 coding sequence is TGTGCCAGCAGCGCCTCAGGACTGGCTGAAAAACTGTTTTTT. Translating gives CASSASGLAEKLFF.

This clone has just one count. This CDR3 is CSVEQPGQGLEKLFF. The CDR3 region has the DNA TGCAGCGTTGAACAACCGGGACAGGGGCTCGAAAAACTGTTTTTT. This chain links TRBV29-1 with TRBJ1-4, with 10 bases fitting TRBD1. Per germline, CDR1 SQVTM and CDR2 ANQGSEA. The CDR3 spans 15 residues. V was clipped by 2 bases and J by 8 bases; unmatched bases: 8. Drawing the rest from reference TRBV29-1 and TRBJ1-4, the complete variable domain is SAVISQKPSRDICQRGTSLTIQCQVDSQVTMMFWYRQQPGQSLTLIATANQGSEATYESGFVIDKFPISRPNLTFSTLTVSNMSPEDSSIYLCSVEQPGQGLEKLFFGSGTQLSVL.

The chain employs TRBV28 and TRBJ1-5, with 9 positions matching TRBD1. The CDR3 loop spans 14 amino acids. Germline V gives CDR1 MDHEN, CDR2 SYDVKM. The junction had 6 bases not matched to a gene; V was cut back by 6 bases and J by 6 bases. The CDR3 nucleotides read TGTGCCAGCAGCCGACAGGGGGTGGGTCAGCCCCAGCATTTT. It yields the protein CASSRQGVGQPQHF.

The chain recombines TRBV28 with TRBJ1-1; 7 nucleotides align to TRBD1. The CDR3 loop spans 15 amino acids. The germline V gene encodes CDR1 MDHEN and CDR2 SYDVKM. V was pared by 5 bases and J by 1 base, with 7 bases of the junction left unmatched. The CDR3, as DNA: TGTGCCAGCAGTCTCCAAGGACAGGCGAACACTGAAGCTTTCTTT. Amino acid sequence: CASSLQGQANTEAFF. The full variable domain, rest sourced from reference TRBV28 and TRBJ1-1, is DVKVTQSSRYLVKRTGEKVFLECVQDMDHENMFWYRQDPGLGLRLIYFSYDVKMKEKGDIPEGYSVSREKKERFSLILESASTNQTSMYLCASSLQGQANTEAFFGQGTRLTVV.

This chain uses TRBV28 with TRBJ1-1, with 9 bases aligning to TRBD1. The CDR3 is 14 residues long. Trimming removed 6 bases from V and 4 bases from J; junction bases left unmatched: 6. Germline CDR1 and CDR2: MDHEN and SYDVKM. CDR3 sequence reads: CASSQTGGSTEAFF. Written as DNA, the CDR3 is TGTGCCAGCAGCCAAACAGGGGGCTCCACTGAAGCTTTCTTT.